Listed below are T cell receptor beta chains from one sample, sequenced in a study of CD4 T cells in relation to SARS-CoV-2 and coronaviruses. Clones were read by immunoSEQ multiplex PCR, and TCRdb kept only the in-frame ones, dropping some. The repertoire consists of some 29,000 clones, with roughly 76% occurring once and the leading ten covering about 16%. Which antigens these TCRs recognize remains unknown. The source material was CD4+ T cells from PBMCs, cultured in vitro. These receptors were collected from a human donor in good health. CDR3s include the opening cysteine and the closing phenylalanine or tryptophan. Each record gives: CDR3 DNA, CDR3 protein, J gene, D gene, V gene, clone size. D genes are given only for firm matches. Clone size appears in some rows only: once, few, many, or a class for an expanded clone.

cdr3_nt: TGTGCCTTGCCCCACCTCTCTGGGGCCAACGTCCTGACTTTC
cdr3_aa: CALPHLSGANVLTF
j_call: TRBJ2-6
d_call: -
v_call: TRBV30
clone_size: -

cdr3_nt: TGTGCCAGCAGTGACGTCAGGGGAGATGACACTGAAGCTTTCTTT
cdr3_aa: CASSDVRGDDTEAFF
j_call: TRBJ1-1
d_call: -
v_call: TRBV2
clone_size: -

cdr3_nt: TGTGCCAGCAGCTTTGGACAGAGCACAGATACGCAGTATTTT
cdr3_aa: CASSFGQSTDTQYF
j_call: TRBJ2-3
d_call: -
v_call: TRBV7-2
clone_size: -

cdr3_nt: TGTGCCAGCAGCTTGCGAATAGCGGGGCACAATGAGCAGTTCTTC
cdr3_aa: CASSLRIAGHNEQFF
j_call: TRBJ2-1
d_call: TRBD2
v_call: TRBV5-4
clone_size: few

cdr3_nt: TGTGCCAGCAGCCCCAGGGAAGGGTCGTCGTACACCTTC
cdr3_aa: CASSPREGSSYTF
j_call: TRBJ1-2
d_call: -
v_call: TRBV3-1/TRBV3-2
clone_size: -

cdr3_nt: TGCGCCAGCAGCTTGGACGTGGCTAGCGGGAGTGGGGAGACCCAGTACTTC
cdr3_aa: CASSLDVASGSGETQYF
j_call: TRBJ2-5
d_call: TRBD2
v_call: TRBV5-1
clone_size: -

cdr3_nt: TGCAGCGTCAGTGACGGGGTAATTGGCAATCAGCCCCAGCATTTT
cdr3_aa: CSVSDGVIGNQPQHF
j_call: TRBJ1-5
d_call: -
v_call: TRBV29-1
clone_size: few

cdr3_nt: TGTGCCAGCAGCCGCGACAGGGCCGGGGAGACCCAGTACTTC
cdr3_aa: CASSRDRAGETQYF
j_call: TRBJ2-5
d_call: TRBD1
v_call: TRBV11-3
clone_size: -

cdr3_nt: TGTGCCACCACCGGGACAGGGGCCTATGGCTACACCTTC
cdr3_aa: CATTGTGAYGYTF
j_call: TRBJ1-2
d_call: TRBD1
v_call: TRBV6-5
clone_size: -

cdr3_nt: TGTGCCAGCAGCCAAGATTTTACGGTTCCCTCCTACGAGCAGTACTTC
cdr3_aa: CASSQDFTVPSYEQYF
j_call: TRBJ2-7
d_call: -
v_call: TRBV3-1/TRBV3-2
clone_size: -

cdr3_nt: TGTGCCAGCAGCCAGTCGGGACTAGCGGGGCCCCGTGGGACCCAGTACTTC
cdr3_aa: CASSQSGLAGPRGTQYF
j_call: TRBJ2-5
d_call: TRBD2
v_call: TRBV3-1/TRBV3-2
clone_size: -

cdr3_nt: TGTGCCAGCAGCGTCGGACTAGCGGGCAATGAAGAGCAGTTCTTC
cdr3_aa: CASSVGLAGNEEQFF
j_call: TRBJ2-1
d_call: TRBD2
v_call: TRBV9
clone_size: -

cdr3_nt: TGTGCCAGCAGCCAAGATCTGGCAGAAGCCCGAGGCTACACCTTC
cdr3_aa: CASSQDLAEARGYTF
j_call: TRBJ1-2
d_call: -
v_call: TRBV3-1/TRBV3-2
clone_size: few

cdr3_nt: TGTGCCAGCAGTGATGGGATCACAGATACGCAGTATTTT
cdr3_aa: CASSDGITDTQYF
j_call: TRBJ2-3
d_call: -
v_call: TRBV6-1
clone_size: -

cdr3_nt: TGTGCCAGCAGCGTAGACCCGACCGGGGAGCTGTTTTTT
cdr3_aa: CASSVDPTGELFF
j_call: TRBJ2-2
d_call: -
v_call: TRBV9
clone_size: few

cdr3_nt: TGTGCCAGCAGCCTCCTTAGCCTAGCGGGGCCACAAGAGACCCAGTACTTC
cdr3_aa: CASSLLSLAGPQETQYF
j_call: TRBJ2-5
d_call: TRBD2
v_call: TRBV3-1/TRBV3-2
clone_size: once

cdr3_nt: TGTGCCTGGGACAGGAACTCTGGAAACACCATATATTTT
cdr3_aa: CAWDRNSGNTIYF
j_call: TRBJ1-3
d_call: -
v_call: TRBV30
clone_size: -

cdr3_nt: TGTGCCAGTAGTATCGTACTAGCGGGTAGAGAGACCCAGTACTTC
cdr3_aa: CASSIVLAGRETQYF
j_call: TRBJ2-5
d_call: TRBD2
v_call: TRBV19
clone_size: -

cdr3_nt: TGTGCCAGCACCCCGGGACAGGGCAATCAGCCCCAGCATTTT
cdr3_aa: CASTPGQGNQPQHF
j_call: TRBJ1-5
d_call: TRBD1
v_call: TRBV6-2/TRBV6-3
clone_size: -

cdr3_nt: TGTGCCAGCCCTGCTAGGGGGATCTACGAGCAGTACTTC
cdr3_aa: CASPARGIYEQYF
j_call: TRBJ2-7
d_call: -
v_call: TRBV6-4
clone_size: -

cdr3_nt: TGTGCCAGTAGTACTAGCGGCACAGATACGCAGTATTTT
cdr3_aa: CASSTSGTDTQYF
j_call: TRBJ2-3
d_call: -
v_call: TRBV19
clone_size: -

cdr3_nt: TGTGCCAGCAGCCAAAGCGGAAACACTGAAGCTTTCTTT
cdr3_aa: CASSQSGNTEAFF
j_call: TRBJ1-1
d_call: -
v_call: TRBV6-2/TRBV6-3
clone_size: -

cdr3_nt: TGCGCCAGCAGGAAAGGTATGGACAATGAGCAGTTCTTC
cdr3_aa: CASRKGMDNEQFF
j_call: TRBJ2-1
d_call: -
v_call: TRBV5-1
clone_size: -

cdr3_nt: TGTGCCAGCTCACTTGACAGGGGCATCTCCTACGAGCAGTACTTC
cdr3_aa: CASSLDRGISYEQYF
j_call: TRBJ2-7
d_call: TRBD1
v_call: TRBV18
clone_size: -

cdr3_nt: TGTGCCAGTAGTGAACTAGCGGGAGGATCTGAGCAGTTCTTC
cdr3_aa: CASSELAGGSEQFF
j_call: TRBJ2-1
d_call: TRBD2
v_call: TRBV19
clone_size: once

cdr3_nt: TGTGCCAGCAGCCGGGAAGCGGCTAGCGGGACCTACGAGCAGTACTTC
cdr3_aa: CASSREAASGTYEQYF
j_call: TRBJ2-7
d_call: TRBD2
v_call: TRBV3-1/TRBV3-2
clone_size: once

cdr3_nt: TGTGCCAGTAGTCCGAGGGGGCTTTTAGTTGAGCAGTTCTTC
cdr3_aa: CASSPRGLLVEQFF
j_call: TRBJ2-1
d_call: TRBD1
v_call: TRBV19
clone_size: few

cdr3_nt: TGTGCCAGCAGCGCCGGACAGGGGAGCAATCAGCCCCAGCATTTT
cdr3_aa: CASSAGQGSNQPQHF
j_call: TRBJ1-5
d_call: TRBD1
v_call: TRBV13
clone_size: -

cdr3_nt: TGTGCCAGCAGCGACGTCGGGCTCATGCCCCCGTTTAACTATGGCTACACCTTC
cdr3_aa: CASSDVGLMPPFNYGYTF
j_call: TRBJ1-2
d_call: -
v_call: TRBV2
clone_size: -

cdr3_nt: TGTGCCAGCGGGGGGGGCGGAAGTTCAGGTGAGCAGTTCTTC
cdr3_aa: CASGGGGSSGEQFF
j_call: TRBJ2-1
d_call: -
v_call: TRBV7-3
clone_size: -

cdr3_nt: TGTGCCAGCAGTGAAGACCCAAATAGCTACGAGCAGTACTTC
cdr3_aa: CASSEDPNSYEQYF
j_call: TRBJ2-7
d_call: -
v_call: TRBV6-1
clone_size: -

cdr3_nt: TGTGCCAGCAGATCCACGACAACCTCAGGCAGGGGTCAGCCCCAGCATTTT
cdr3_aa: CASRSTTTSGRGQPQHF
j_call: TRBJ1-5
d_call: -
v_call: TRBV27
clone_size: -

cdr3_nt: TGTGCCAGCAGCTCCCAGGGAGCTAACTATGGCTACACCTTC
cdr3_aa: CASSSQGANYGYTF
j_call: TRBJ1-2
d_call: -
v_call: TRBV7-2
clone_size: -

cdr3_nt: TGCAGCGGTAGACAGGGGTTTACCGGGGAGCTGTTTTTT
cdr3_aa: CSGRQGFTGELFF
j_call: TRBJ2-2
d_call: TRBD1
v_call: TRBV29-1
clone_size: -

cdr3_nt: TGTGCCAGCAGTTTGAGAATCCAAGAGACCCAGTACTTC
cdr3_aa: CASSLRIQETQYF
j_call: TRBJ2-5
d_call: -
v_call: TRBV12-3/TRBV12-4
clone_size: -

cdr3_nt: TGCGCCAGCACCCGGTGGGGCAGGGACTCTGGAAACACCATATATTTT
cdr3_aa: CASTRWGRDSGNTIYF
j_call: TRBJ1-3
d_call: -
v_call: TRBV5-1
clone_size: -

cdr3_nt: TGTGCCAGCAGCTTAGTTCAGAATGAGCAGTTCTTC
cdr3_aa: CASSLVQNEQFF
j_call: TRBJ2-1
d_call: -
v_call: TRBV7-8
clone_size: once

cdr3_nt: TGTGCCAGTAGTACAAGGACAAGAGCTAACTATGGCTACACCTTC
cdr3_aa: CASSTRTRANYGYTF
j_call: TRBJ1-2
d_call: -
v_call: TRBV19
clone_size: -

cdr3_nt: TGTGCCAGCAGCCCAGCGGGGGTCGAGACCCAGTACTTC
cdr3_aa: CASSPAGVETQYF
j_call: TRBJ2-5
d_call: TRBD2
v_call: TRBV3-1/TRBV3-2
clone_size: -

cdr3_nt: TGTGCCTGGAGTGCCGTCCGGTCTGGAAACACCATATATTTT
cdr3_aa: CAWSAVRSGNTIYF
j_call: TRBJ1-3
d_call: -
v_call: TRBV30
clone_size: few

cdr3_nt: TGTGCCAGCAGTGGACAGGGCAATGAGCAGTTCTTC
cdr3_aa: CASSGQGNEQFF
j_call: TRBJ2-1
d_call: TRBD1
v_call: TRBV2
clone_size: few

cdr3_nt: TGTGCCAGCAGTCCTAACCGGGACAGGGGTTACGAGCAGTACTTC
cdr3_aa: CASSPNRDRGYEQYF
j_call: TRBJ2-7
d_call: TRBD1
v_call: TRBV27
clone_size: -

cdr3_nt: TGTGCCAGCAGTCTCGGACTAGCGGGGGGGAATGAGCAGTTCTTC
cdr3_aa: CASSLGLAGGNEQFF
j_call: TRBJ2-1
d_call: TRBD2
v_call: TRBV28
clone_size: -

cdr3_nt: TGTGCCAGCAGCCAAGGTCGTAGGGGCGGACAGGGGCAAGAGACCCAGTACTTC
cdr3_aa: CASSQGRRGGQGQETQYF
j_call: TRBJ2-5
d_call: TRBD1
v_call: TRBV4-2
clone_size: -

cdr3_nt: TGTGCCAGCAGCGGGCTCCTGAACACTGAAGCTTTCTTT
cdr3_aa: CASSGLLNTEAFF
j_call: TRBJ1-1
d_call: -
v_call: TRBV9
clone_size: -

cdr3_nt: TGTGCCAGCAGCGCAGGGGCTCCGGTGCAGCCCCAGCATTTT
cdr3_aa: CASSAGAPVQPQHF
j_call: TRBJ1-5
d_call: -
v_call: TRBV28
clone_size: -

cdr3_nt: TGTGCCAGCAGCTCGCCGGGACTAGCGGGAGTTAGTGAGCAGTTCTTC
cdr3_aa: CASSSPGLAGVSEQFF
j_call: TRBJ2-1
d_call: TRBD2
v_call: TRBV7-2
clone_size: -

cdr3_nt: TGTGCCACCTCAGTCGGAGGGAACTATGGCTACACCTTC
cdr3_aa: CATSVGGNYGYTF
j_call: TRBJ1-2
d_call: -
v_call: TRBV18
clone_size: -